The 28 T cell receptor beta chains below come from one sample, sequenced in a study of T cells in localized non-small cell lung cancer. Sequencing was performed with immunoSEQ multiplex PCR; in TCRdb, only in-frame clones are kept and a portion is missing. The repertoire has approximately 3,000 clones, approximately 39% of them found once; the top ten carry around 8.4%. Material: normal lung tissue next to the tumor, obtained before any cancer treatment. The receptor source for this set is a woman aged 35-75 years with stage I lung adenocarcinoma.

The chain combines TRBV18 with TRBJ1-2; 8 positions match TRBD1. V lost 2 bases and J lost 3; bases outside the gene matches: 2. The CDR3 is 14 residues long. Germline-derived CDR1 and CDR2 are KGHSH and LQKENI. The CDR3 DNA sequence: TGTGCCAGCTCACCATCGGACAGGGACTATGGCTACACCTTC. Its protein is CASSPSDRDYGYTF. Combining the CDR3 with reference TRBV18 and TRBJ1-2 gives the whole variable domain NAGVMQNPRHLVRRRGQEARLRCSPMKGHSHVYWYRQLPEEGLKFMVYLQKENIIDESGMPKERFSAEFPKEGPSILRIQQVVRGDSAAYFCASSPSDRDYGYTFGSGTRLTVV.

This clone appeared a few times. The CDR3 here is CASRPGGVEQYF. CDR3 coding DNA: TGTGCCAGCAGACCCGGAGGGGTGGAGCAGTACTTC. The chain couples TRBV6-8 to TRBJ2-7; D is possibly TRBD2 (6 bases). The CDR3 extends over 12 amino acids. In germline, CDR1 is MNHGY, CDR2 SAAAGT. The V end was cut by 6 bases, the J end by 7 bases, with 13 bases between.

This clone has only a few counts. The DNA of the CDR3 is TGTGCCAGTAGTGTTAGACTAGCTGGGGAGACCCAGTACTTC. Translation: CASSVRLAGETQYF. V and J are TRBV19 and TRBJ2-5, with TRBD2 identical over 7 bases. From germline, CDR1 is LNHDA and CDR2 SQIVND (reference sequence). V was clipped by 5 bases and J by 5 bases; unmatched bases: 8. The CDR3 spans 14 residues.

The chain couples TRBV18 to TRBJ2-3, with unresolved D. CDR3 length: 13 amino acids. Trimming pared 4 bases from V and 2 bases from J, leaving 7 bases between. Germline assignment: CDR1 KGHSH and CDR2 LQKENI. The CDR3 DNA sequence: TGTGCCAGCTCACTTGGCCCCACAGATACGCAGTATTTT. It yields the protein CASSLGPTDTQYF.

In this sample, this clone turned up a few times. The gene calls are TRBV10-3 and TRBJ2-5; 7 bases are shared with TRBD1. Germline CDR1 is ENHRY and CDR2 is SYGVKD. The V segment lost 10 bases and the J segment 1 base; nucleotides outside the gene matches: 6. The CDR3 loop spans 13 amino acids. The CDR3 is CASWGQLQETQYF. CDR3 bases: TGTGCCAGCTGGGGACAGCTCCAAGAGACCCAGTACTTC.

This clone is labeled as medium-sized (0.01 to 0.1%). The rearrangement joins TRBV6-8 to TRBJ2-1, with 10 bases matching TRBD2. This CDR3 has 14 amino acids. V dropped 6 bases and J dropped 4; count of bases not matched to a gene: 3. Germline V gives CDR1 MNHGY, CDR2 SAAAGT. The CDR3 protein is CASRQREGYNEQFF. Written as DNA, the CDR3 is TGTGCCAGCAGACAGCGGGAGGGGTACAATGAGCAGTTCTTC.

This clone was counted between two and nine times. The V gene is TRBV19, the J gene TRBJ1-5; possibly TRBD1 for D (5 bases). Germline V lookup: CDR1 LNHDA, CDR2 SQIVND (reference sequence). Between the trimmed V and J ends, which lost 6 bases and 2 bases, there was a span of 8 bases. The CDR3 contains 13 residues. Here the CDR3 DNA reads TGTGCCAGTAGCCGGGACGGCAATCAGCCCCAGCATTTT. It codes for CASSRDGNQPQHF.

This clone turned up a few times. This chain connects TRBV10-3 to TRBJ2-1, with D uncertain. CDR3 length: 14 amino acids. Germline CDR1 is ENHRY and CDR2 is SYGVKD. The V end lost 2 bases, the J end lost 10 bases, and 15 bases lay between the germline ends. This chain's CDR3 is CAISEPSSLGEQFF. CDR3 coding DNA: TGTGCCATCAGTGAGCCTAGTTCTTTGGGCGAGCAGTTCTTC.

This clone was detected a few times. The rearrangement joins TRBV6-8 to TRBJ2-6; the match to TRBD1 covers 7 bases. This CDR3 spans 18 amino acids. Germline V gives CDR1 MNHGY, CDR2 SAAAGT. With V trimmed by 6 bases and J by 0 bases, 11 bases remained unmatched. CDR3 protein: CASSPTGTASSGANVLTF. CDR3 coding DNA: TGTGCCAGCAGCCCAACCGGGACAGCCTCCTCTGGGGCCAACGTCCTGACTTTC.

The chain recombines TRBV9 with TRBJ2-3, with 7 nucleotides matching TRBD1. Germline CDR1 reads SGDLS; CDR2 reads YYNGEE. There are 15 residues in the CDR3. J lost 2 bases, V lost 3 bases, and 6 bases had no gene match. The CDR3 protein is CASSGRDSHTDTQYF. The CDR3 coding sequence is TGTGCCAGCAGCGGCCGGGACAGCCACACAGATACGCAGTATTTT.

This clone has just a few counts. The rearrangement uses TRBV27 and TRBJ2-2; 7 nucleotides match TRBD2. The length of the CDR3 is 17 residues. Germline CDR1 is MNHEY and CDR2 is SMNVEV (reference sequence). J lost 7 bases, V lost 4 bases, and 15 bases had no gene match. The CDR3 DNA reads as TGTGCCAGCAGTTCCCTTCTAGCGGTCCCGAAGGGCGGGGAGCTGTTTTTT. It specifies CASSSLLAVPKGGELFF.

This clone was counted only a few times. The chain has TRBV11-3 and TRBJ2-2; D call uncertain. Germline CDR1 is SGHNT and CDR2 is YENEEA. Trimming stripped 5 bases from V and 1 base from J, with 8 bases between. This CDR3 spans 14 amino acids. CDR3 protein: CASSPRRNTGELFF. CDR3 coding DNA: TGTGCCAGCAGCCCTAGGCGGAACACCGGGGAGCTGTTTTTT.

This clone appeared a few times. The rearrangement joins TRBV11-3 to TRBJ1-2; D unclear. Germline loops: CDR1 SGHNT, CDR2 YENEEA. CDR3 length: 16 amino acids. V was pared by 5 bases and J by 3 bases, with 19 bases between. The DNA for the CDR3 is TGTGCCAGCAGCCCGGGCGCTCAAGCGAACTACTATGGCTACACCTTC. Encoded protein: CASSPGAQANYYGYTF. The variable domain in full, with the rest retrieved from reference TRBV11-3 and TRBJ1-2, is EAGVVQSPRYKIIEKKQPVAFWCNPISGHNTLYWYLQNLGQGPELLIRYENEEAVDDSQLPKDRFSAERLKGVDSTLKIQPAELGDSAVYLCASSPGAQANYYGYTFGSGTRLTVV.

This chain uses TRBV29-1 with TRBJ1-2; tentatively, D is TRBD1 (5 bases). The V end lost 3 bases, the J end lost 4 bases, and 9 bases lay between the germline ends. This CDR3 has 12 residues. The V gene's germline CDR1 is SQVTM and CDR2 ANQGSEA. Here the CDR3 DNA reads TGCAGCGTTGAGAGGGGCACCTATGGCTACACCTTC. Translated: CSVERGTYGYTF.

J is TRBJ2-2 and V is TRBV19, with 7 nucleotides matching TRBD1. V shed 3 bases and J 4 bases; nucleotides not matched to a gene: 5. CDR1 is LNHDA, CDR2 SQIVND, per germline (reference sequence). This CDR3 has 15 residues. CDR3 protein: CASSMRGTATGELFF. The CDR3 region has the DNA TGTGCCAGTAGTATGAGAGGGACAGCCACCGGGGAGCTGTTTTTT.

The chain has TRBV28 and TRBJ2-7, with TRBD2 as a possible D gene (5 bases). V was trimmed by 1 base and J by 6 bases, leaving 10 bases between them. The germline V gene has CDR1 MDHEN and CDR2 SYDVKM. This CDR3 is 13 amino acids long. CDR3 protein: CASSLSPGTEQYF. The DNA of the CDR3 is TGTGCCAGCAGTTTATCCCCGGGAACCGAGCAGTACTTC.

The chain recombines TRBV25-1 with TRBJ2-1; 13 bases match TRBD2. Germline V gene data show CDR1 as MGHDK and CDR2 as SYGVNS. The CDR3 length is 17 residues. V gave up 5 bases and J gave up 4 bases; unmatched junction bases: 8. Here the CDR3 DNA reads TGTGCCAGCAGTCACAACCGGGGACTAGCGGGGTACAATGAGCAGTTCTTC. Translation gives CASSHNRGLAGYNEQFF.

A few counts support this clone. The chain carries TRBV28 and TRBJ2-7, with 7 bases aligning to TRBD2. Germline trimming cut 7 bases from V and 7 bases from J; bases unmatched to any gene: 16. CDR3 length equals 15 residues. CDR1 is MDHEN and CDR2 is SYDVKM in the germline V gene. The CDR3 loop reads CASTVGRGPLGEQYF. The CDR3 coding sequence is TGTGCCAGCACAGTTGGGAGGGGACCCCTAGGGGAGCAGTACTTC.

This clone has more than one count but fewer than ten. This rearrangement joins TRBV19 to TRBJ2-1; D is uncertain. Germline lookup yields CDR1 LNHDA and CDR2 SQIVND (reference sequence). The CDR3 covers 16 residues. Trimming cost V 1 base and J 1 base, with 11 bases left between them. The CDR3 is CASSIGWGKSYNEQFF. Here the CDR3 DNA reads TGTGCCAGTAGTATAGGTTGGGGTAAATCCTACAATGAGCAGTTCTTC. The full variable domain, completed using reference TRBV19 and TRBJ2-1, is DGGITQSPKYLFRKEGQNVTLSCEQNLNHDAMYWYRQDPGQGLRLIYYSQIVNDFQKGDIAEGYSVSREKKESFPLTVTSAQKNPTAFYLCASSIGWGKSYNEQFFGPGTRLTVL.

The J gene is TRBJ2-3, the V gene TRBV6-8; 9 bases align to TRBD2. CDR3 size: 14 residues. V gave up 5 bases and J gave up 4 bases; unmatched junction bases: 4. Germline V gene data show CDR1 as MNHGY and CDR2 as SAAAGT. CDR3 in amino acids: CASSDGGRADTQYF. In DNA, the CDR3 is TGTGCCAGCAGTGACGGCGGGAGGGCAGATACGCAGTATTTT.

This CDR3 reads CASSLGTSGTDTQYF. The CDR3, as DNA: TGTGCCAGCAGTTTAGGGACTAGCGGTACAGATACGCAGTATTTT. The gene calls are TRBV28 and TRBJ2-3; 11 nucleotides match TRBD2. The V and J ends lost 2 bases and 3 bases, in that order; junction bases with no gene match: 1. The V gene's germline CDR1 is MDHEN and CDR2 SYDVKM. The CDR3 contains 15 residues.

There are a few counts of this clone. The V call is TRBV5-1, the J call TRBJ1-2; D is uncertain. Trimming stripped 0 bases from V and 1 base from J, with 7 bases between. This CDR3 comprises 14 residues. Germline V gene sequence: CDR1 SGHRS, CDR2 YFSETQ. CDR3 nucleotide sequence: TGCGCCAGCAGCTTGGAGTCCGTTAACTATGGCTACACCTTC. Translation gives CASSLESVNYGYTF.

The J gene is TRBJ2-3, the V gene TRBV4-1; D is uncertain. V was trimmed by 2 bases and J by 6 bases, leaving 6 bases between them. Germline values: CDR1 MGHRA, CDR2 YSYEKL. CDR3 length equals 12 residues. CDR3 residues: CASSQPRDTQYF. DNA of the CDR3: TGCGCCAGCAGCCAACCTAGGGATACGCAGTATTTT.

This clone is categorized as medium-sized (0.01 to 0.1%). DNA of the CDR3: TGTGCCAGCAGTGGATTTACAGGGGGCGGTCAGCCCCAGCATTTT. Translation: CASSGFTGGGQPQHF. The rearrangement joins TRBV6-8 to TRBJ1-5; 9 positions match TRBD1. The CDR3 contains 15 residues. Germline V gives CDR1 MNHGY, CDR2 SAAAGT. V shed 5 bases and J 6 bases; nucleotides not matched to a gene: 8.

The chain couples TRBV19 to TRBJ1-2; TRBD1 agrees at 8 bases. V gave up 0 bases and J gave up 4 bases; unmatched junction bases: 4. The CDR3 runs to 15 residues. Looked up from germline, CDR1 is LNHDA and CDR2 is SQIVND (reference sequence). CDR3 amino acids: CASSIEWQGAYGYTF. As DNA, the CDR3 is TGTGCCAGTAGTATAGAGTGGCAGGGGGCCTATGGCTACACCTTC.

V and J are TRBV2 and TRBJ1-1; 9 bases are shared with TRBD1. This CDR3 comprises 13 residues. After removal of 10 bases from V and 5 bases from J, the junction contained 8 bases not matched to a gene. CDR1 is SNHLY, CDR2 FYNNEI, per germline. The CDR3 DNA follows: TGTGCCACCCAGGACAGGGGAAGGACTGAAGCTTTCTTT. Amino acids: CATQDRGRTEAFF.

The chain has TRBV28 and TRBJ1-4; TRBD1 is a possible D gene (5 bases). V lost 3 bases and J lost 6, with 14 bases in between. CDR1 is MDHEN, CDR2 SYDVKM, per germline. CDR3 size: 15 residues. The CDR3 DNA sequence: TGTGCCAGCAGTTTGCGGCAGGGCGGATATGAAAAACTGTTTTTT. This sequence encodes CASSLRQGGYEKLFF.

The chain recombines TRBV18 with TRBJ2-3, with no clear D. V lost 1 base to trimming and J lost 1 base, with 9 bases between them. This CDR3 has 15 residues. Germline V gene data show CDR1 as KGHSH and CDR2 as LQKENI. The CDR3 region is CASSPQSKRTDTQYF. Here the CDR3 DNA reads TGTGCCAGCTCACCACAGAGCAAACGCACAGATACGCAGTATTTT.